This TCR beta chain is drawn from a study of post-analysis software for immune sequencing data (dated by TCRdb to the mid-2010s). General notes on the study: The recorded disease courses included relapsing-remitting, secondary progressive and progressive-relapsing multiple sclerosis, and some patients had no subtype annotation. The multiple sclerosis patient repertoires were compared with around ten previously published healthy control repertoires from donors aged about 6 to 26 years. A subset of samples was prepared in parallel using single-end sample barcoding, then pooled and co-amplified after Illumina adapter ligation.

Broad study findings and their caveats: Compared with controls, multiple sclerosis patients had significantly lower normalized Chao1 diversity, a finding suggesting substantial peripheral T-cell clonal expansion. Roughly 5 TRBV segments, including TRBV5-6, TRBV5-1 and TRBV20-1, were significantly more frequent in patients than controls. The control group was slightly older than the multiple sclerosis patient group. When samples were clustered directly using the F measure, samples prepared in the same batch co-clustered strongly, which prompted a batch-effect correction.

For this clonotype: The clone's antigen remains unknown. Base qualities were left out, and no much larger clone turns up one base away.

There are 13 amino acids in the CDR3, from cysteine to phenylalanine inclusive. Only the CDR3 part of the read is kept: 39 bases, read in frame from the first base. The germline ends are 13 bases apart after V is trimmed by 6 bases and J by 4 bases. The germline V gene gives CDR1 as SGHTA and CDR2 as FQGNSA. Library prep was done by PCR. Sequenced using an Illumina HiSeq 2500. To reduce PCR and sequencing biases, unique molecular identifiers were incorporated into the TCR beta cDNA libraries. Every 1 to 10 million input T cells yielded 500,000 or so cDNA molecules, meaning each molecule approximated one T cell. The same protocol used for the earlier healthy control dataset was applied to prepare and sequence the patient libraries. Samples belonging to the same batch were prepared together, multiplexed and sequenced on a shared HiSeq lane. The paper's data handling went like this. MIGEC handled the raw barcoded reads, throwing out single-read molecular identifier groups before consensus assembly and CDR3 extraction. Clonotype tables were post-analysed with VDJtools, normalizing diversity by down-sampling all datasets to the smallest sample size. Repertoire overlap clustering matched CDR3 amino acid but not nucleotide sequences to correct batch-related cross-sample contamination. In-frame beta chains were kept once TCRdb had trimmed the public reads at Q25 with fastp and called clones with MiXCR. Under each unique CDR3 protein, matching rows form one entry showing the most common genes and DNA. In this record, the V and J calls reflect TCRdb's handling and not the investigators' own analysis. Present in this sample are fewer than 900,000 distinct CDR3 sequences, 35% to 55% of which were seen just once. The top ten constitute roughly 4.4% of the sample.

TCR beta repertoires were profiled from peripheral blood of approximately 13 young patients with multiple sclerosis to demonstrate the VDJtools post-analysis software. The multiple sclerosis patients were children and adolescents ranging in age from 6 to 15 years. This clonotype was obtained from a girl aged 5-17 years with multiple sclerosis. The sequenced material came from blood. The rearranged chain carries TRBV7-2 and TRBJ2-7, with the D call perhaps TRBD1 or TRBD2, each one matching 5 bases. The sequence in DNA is TGTGCCAGCAGTCGGGGCCCAGAATACGAGCAGTACTTC. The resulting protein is CASSRGPEYEQYF.